This record looks at one T cell receptor beta chain sequence and its context. The data are from a study of blood T cell repertoires in COVID-19. Study overall: Whether acute or convalescent, the COVID-19 samples came from the United States, Italy and Spain. T cells, B-cell-depleted T cells, or PBMCs supplied cDNA or gDNA.

Per the study methods: Reference gene primer amplification gave nucleated cell count estimates. Profiling relied on immunoSEQ multiplex PCR, and the TCRdb table lists in-frame clones only, not all of them. The DNA gave D and trimming, while V, J and clone size come from that table. The repertoire consists of 170,000 or so clones, with 70% to 90% occurring once and the leading ten covering 0.55% to 0.6%. Trimming at V came to 4 bases and at J to 9 bases, leaving 10 bases not matched to a gene. The CDR3 covers 16 residues. Germline CDR1 is KGHSH and CDR2 is LQKENI. Input material: peripheral blood. The gene calls are TRBV18 and TRBJ2-1; 12 positions match TRBD1. The clonotype was recovered from a man aged 55 to 70 with COVID-19, enrolled during active disease. Here the CDR3 DNA reads TGTGCCAGCTCACAAACTACCGGGACAGGGGGCGTTGAGCAGTTCTTC. Amino acids: CASSQTTGTGGVEQFF.